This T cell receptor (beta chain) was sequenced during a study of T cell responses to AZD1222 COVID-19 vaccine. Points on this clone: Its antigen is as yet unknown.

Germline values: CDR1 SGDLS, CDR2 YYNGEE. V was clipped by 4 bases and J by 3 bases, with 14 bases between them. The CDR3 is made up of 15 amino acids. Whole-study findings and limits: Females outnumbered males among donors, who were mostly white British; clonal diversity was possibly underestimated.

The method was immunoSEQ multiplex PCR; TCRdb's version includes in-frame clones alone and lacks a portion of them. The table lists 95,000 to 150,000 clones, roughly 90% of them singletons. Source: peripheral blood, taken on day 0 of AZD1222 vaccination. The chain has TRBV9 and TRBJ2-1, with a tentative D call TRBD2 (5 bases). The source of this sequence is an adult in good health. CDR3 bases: TGTGCCAGCAGCTACCGGGGTGGCGACTACAATGAGCAGTTCTTC. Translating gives CASSYRGGDYNEQFF.